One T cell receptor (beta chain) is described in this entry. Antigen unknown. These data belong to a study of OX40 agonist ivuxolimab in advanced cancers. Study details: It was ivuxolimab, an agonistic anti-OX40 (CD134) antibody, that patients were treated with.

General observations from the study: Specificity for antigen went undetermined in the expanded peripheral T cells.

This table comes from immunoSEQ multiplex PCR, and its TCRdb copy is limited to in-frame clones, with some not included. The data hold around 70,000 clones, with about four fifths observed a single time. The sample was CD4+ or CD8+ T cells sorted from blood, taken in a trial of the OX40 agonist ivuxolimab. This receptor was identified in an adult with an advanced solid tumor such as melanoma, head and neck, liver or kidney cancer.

CDR3 loop: CSVFGQSYEQYF. CDR3 in DNA: TGCAGCGTTTTCGGACAGTCCTACGAGCAGTACTTC. This chain links TRBV29-1 with TRBJ2-7; D perhaps matches TRBD1 (6 bases). The germline V gene has CDR1 SQVTM and CDR2 ANQGSEA. Deletions cut 5 bases from V and 1 base from J, with 9 bases between. The CDR3 covers 12 residues.